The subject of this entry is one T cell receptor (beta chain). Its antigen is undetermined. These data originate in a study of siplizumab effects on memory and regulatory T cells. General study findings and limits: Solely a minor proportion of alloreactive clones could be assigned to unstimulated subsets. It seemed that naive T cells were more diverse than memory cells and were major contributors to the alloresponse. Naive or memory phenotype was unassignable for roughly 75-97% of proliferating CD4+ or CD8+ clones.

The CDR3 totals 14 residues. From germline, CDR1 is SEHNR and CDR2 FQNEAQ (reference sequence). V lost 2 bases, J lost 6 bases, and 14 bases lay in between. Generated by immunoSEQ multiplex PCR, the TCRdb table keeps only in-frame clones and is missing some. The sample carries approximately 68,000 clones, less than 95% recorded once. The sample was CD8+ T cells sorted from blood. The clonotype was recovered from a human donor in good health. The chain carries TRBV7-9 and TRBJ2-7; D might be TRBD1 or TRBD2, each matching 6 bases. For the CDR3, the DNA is TGTGCCAGCAGCTTACTGGGGGGCCGCGGCGAGCAGTACTTC. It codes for CASSLLGGRGEQYF.